Below, 30 T cell receptor beta chains from the same sample are listed, as sequenced in a study of blood T cell repertoires in COVID-19. Assay: immunoSEQ multiplex PCR; the TCRdb copy retains only in-frame clones and omits some. The repertoire holds about 110,000 clones, with approximately 80% as singletons. The sample taken for sequencing was peripheral blood. The receptors shown here come from a woman between 55 and 75 years old with acute or convalescent COVID-19.

V and J are TRBV5-5 and TRBJ1-1, with D unresolved. Germline V CDR1 and CDR2: SGHKS, YYEKEE (reference sequence). The V gene lost 0 bases and the J gene lost 11 bases, with 17 bases spanning the gap. The CDR3 contains 14 residues. CDR3 in amino acids: CASSLAGKFSAAFF. The CDR3 DNA is TGTGCCAGCAGCTTGGCGGGGAAATTTAGCGCGGCTTTCTTT.

The genes are TRBV28 and TRBJ2-2; 8 bases line up with TRBD1. V was clipped by 2 bases and J by 3 bases; unmatched bases: 11. Germline V gene lookup returns CDR1 MDHEN and CDR2 SYDVKM. The CDR3 length is 18 residues. The CDR3 bases are TGTGCCAGCAGTTTAAAGGGGCCCGGACAGGGTTACACCGGGGAGCTGTTTTTT. Translating gives CASSLKGPGQGYTGELFF.

The chain combines TRBV13 with TRBJ2-7, with TRBD2 identical over 12 bases. The CDR3 extends over 16 amino acids. J gave up 7 bases and V 5 bases, and 12 bases lay outside the gene matches. From germline, CDR1 is PRHDT and CDR2 FYEKMQ (reference sequence). CDR3 DNA sequence: TGTGCCAGCAGCGACCGGCGACTAGCGGGAGAAAAAGAGCAGTACTTC. Its protein is CASSDRRLAGEKEQYF.

The chain combines TRBV5-1 with TRBJ2-7, with 8 nucleotides matching TRBD1. V trimming: 4 bases; J trimming: 10 bases; junction bases outside the gene matches: 7. In germline, CDR1 is SGHRS, CDR2 YFSETQ. The CDR3 is 12 amino acids. CDR3 sequence reads: CASSEPTGGQYF. The CDR3 DNA follows: TGCGCCAGCAGCGAGCCAACAGGGGGACAGTACTTC.

The V call is TRBV4-1, the J call TRBJ1-1, with 10 bases aligning to TRBD1. Germline CDR1 MGHRA, CDR2 YSYEKL. The CDR3 sequence is 15 residues long. Unmatched junction bases numbered 7, after V lost 4 bases and J lost 5 bases. The CDR3 spells CASSPTGGVWTEAFF. CDR3 coding DNA: TGCGCCAGCAGCCCGACAGGGGGCGTTTGGACTGAAGCTTTCTTT.

This clone was detected many times. This chain links TRBV3-1 (or the pseudogene TRBV3-2) with TRBJ1-6, with D possibly TRBD1 on 5 matching bases. CDR1 is LGHDT and CDR2 is YNNKEL in the germline V gene (reference sequence). This CDR3 comprises 19 residues. V was trimmed by 0 bases and J by 0 bases, leaving 15 bases between them. DNA of the CDR3: TGTGCCAGCAGCCAAGATCATACCAGGGCCTTCTCCTATAATTCACCCCTCCACTTT. This codes for CASSQDHTRAFSYNSPLHF.

The chain couples TRBV18 to TRBJ1-1; TRBD1 might be the D (6 bases). Germline CDR1 reads KGHSH; CDR2 reads LQKENI. The CDR3 runs 15 residues. Trimming cost V 4 bases and J 5 bases, with 17 bases left between them. CDR3 amino acids: CASSLLDSSGTEAFF. CDR3 nucleotides: TGTGCCAGCTCACTTTTGGACAGCTCGGGGACTGAAGCTTTCTTT. The full variable domain, with the rest looked up from reference TRBV18 and TRBJ1-1, is NAGVMQNPRHLVRRRGQEARLRCSPMKGHSHVYWYRQLPEEGLKFMVYLQKENIIDESGMPKERFSAEFPKEGPSILRIQQVVRGDSAAYFCASSLLDSSGTEAFFGQGTRLTVV.

The J gene is TRBJ2-7, the V gene TRBV5-4, with 10 bases that match TRBD1. CDR3 size: 15 residues. V shed 4 bases and J 5 bases; nucleotides not matched to a gene: 9. The germline gives CDR1 SGHNT, CDR2 YYREEE (reference sequence). The CDR3 reads CASSPPRDRGNEQYF. The CDR3 DNA follows: TGTGCCAGCAGCCCCCCCCGGGACAGGGGCAACGAGCAGTACTTC.

Written as DNA, the CDR3 is TGTGCCAGCAGTTACTCGGGCGGGACAGAGAATGGCTACACCTTC. This encodes CASSYSGGTENGYTF. This chain connects TRBV6-5 to TRBJ1-2; 7 positions match TRBD1. This CDR3 region has 15 residues. Trimming at V came to 0 bases and at J to 6 bases, leaving 7 bases not matched to a gene. Germline CDR1 and CDR2: MNHEY and SVGAGI.

The CDR3 bases are TGTGCCACCAGCAGAGATCTTGCTAGCGGCTACGAGCAGTACTTC. Protein product: CATSRDLASGYEQYF. The chain employs TRBV15 and TRBJ2-7; TRBD2 matches 7 bases. With V trimmed by 0 bases and J by 3 bases, 5 bases remained unmatched. This CDR3 has 15 residues. Germline CDR1 and CDR2: LNHNV and YYDKDF (reference sequence).

The genes are TRBV30 and TRBJ2-7; 8 nucleotides match TRBD2. The CDR3 is 14 amino acids. V lost 4 bases, J lost 3 bases, and 8 bases stayed unmatched. Germline V gene data show CDR1 as GTSNPN and CDR2 as SVGIG (reference sequence). The CDR3 region is CAWTPPGLVYEQYF. As DNA, the CDR3 is TGTGCCTGGACTCCCCCGGGACTAGTCTACGAGCAGTACTTC.

V is TRBV29-1 and J is TRBJ1-3, with D unclear. The CDR3 length is 12 residues. The V and J ends lost 4 bases and 7 bases respectively, with 11 bases between them. The germline CDR1 and CDR2 sequences are SQVTM and ANQGSEA. This CDR3 is CSVGDSRNTIYF. The CDR3 DNA follows: TGCAGCGTTGGAGACTCCCGGAACACCATATATTTT.

V gene TRBV11-3 combines with J gene TRBJ2-5; perhaps TRBD1 as D (5 bases). V was pared by 5 bases and J by 2 bases, with 18 bases between. Germline CDR1 and CDR2: SGHNT and YENEEA. The CDR3 loop spans 16 amino acids. The DNA of the CDR3 is TGTGCCAGCAGCCCAAAGATGGCAGGGCGTCAAGAGACCCAGTACTTC. It specifies CASSPKMAGRQETQYF.

CDR3 in amino acids: CASSFDRNSPLHF. CDR3 in DNA: TGTGCCAGCAGCTTTGACAGGAATTCACCCCTCCACTTT. The chain couples TRBV7-2 to TRBJ1-6; possible D gene TRBD1, 6 bases. Between the trimmed V and J ends, which lost 3 bases and 7 bases, there was a span of 7 bases. CDR3 length equals 13 residues. The V gene's germline CDR1 is SGHTA and CDR2 FQGNSA.

The rearrangement links TRBV6-2 or TRBV6-3 to TRBJ2-1; 11 bases map to TRBD2. V was clipped by 5 bases and J by 6 bases; unmatched bases: 6. The CDR3 sequence is 15 residues long. In germline, CDR1 is MNHEY, CDR2 SVGEGT. The CDR3, as DNA: TGTGCCAGCAGTCCACTAGCGGGGGCGTTCAATGAGCAGTTCTTC. This translates into CASSPLAGAFNEQFF.

V is TRBV9 and J is TRBJ1-6; perhaps TRBD1 as D (6 bases). Trimming stripped 3 bases from V and 0 bases from J, with 16 bases between. CDR3 size: 18 residues. In germline, CDR1 is SGDLS, CDR2 YYNGEE. DNA for the CDR3: TGTGCCAGCAGCGCGGGTACAGGGCAGAGCTCCTATAATTCACCCCTCCACTTT. Protein product: CASSAGTGQSSYNSPLHF.

This sequence joins TRBV19 and TRBJ1-1; D is uncertain. The V gene lost 8 bases and the J gene lost 3 bases, with 19 bases spanning the gap. The CDR3 extends over 15 amino acids. CDR1 is LNHDA and CDR2 is SQIVND in the germline V gene (reference sequence). The CDR3 sequence is CASGVREGTDTEAFF. CDR3 coding DNA: TGTGCCAGTGGTGTTAGGGAGGGAACGGACACTGAAGCTTTCTTT.

This sequence joins TRBV5-6 and TRBJ2-7; D may be TRBD1 (6 bases). The CDR3 totals 15 residues. Looked up from germline, CDR1 is SGHDT and CDR2 is YYEEEE. The V end was cut by 1 base, the J end by 3 bases, with 14 bases between. The chain's CDR3 is CASSLLQGPYYEQYF. CDR3 DNA sequence: TGTGCCAGCAGCTTGCTCCAGGGGCCTTACTACGAGCAGTACTTC.

The V call is TRBV4-2, the J call TRBJ2-7; possible D gene TRBD1, 6 bases. Germline V lookup: CDR1 LGHNA, CDR2 YNFKEQ. V dropped 1 base and J dropped 6 bases, with 10 bases sitting between them. This CDR3 region has 13 residues. DNA for the CDR3: TGTGCCAGCAGCCAAGGCCGACAGGCCGAGCAGTACTTC. As protein: CASSQGRQAEQYF.

This chain joins TRBV7-3 and TRBJ2-1; 8 positions agree with TRBD2. Germline-derived CDR1 and CDR2 are SGHTA and FQGTGA. The CDR3 contains 16 residues. V lost 5 bases to trimming and J lost 10 bases; unmatched junction nucleotides: 16. DNA for the CDR3: TGTGCCAGCAGCCCCGGGGTAGCGGGAAATGACTGGGAGCAGTTCTTC. This codes for CASSPGVAGNDWEQFF. Combining the CDR3 with reference TRBV7-3 and TRBJ2-1 gives the whole variable domain GAGVSQTPSNKVTEKGKYVELRCDPISGHTALYWYRQSLGQGPEFLIYFQGTGAADDSGLPNDRFFAVRPEGSVSTLKIQRTERGDSAVYLCASSPGVAGNDWEQFFGPGTRLTVL.

The V gene is TRBV2, the J gene TRBJ2-3, with D perhaps matching TRBD2 (6 bases). From germline, CDR1 is SNHLY and CDR2 FYNNEI. CDR3 size: 17 residues. V lost 2 bases to trimming and J lost 0 bases, with 15 bases between them. CDR3 in DNA: TGTGCCAGCAGTGAAAGAGAGCTAGCGCTAAGCACAGATACGCAGTATTTT. Translation gives CASSERELALSTDTQYF.

V and J are TRBV5-4 and TRBJ2-5; D may be TRBD1 (6 bases). CDR1 and CDR2 from the germline V gene are SGHNT and YYREEE (reference sequence). This CDR3 is built from 13 residues. Trimming stripped 4 bases from V and 3 bases from J, with 10 bases between. The CDR3, as DNA: TGTGCCAGCAGCGCGGACAGAGAAGAGACCCAGTACTTC. Translated, it gives CASSADREETQYF.

About this clone: Other DNA sequences in the sample encode the same CDR3. This chain connects TRBV7-9 to TRBJ1-4; the match to TRBD1 covers 8 bases. Germline CDR1 SEHNR, CDR2 FQNEAQ (reference sequence). The CDR3 is 14 residues long. Losses at the gene ends were 5 bases for V and 7 bases for J; bases not matched to a gene: 6. The CDR3, as DNA: TGTGCCAGCAGCCCAGGACAGGGTGGTGAAAAACTGTTTTTT. This sequence encodes CASSPGQGGEKLFF.

The chain is built from TRBV9 and TRBJ1-1; possible D gene TRBD1, 6 bases. Trimming cost V 3 bases and J 8 bases, with 14 bases left between them. The CDR3 is 13 residues long. Germline CDR1 and CDR2: SGDLS and YYNGEE. CDR3 sequence (DNA): TGTGCCAGCAGCGCCCGTGGGGGGGCAGAAGCTTTCTTT. It yields the protein CASSARGGAEAFF.

This chain joins TRBV28 and TRBJ1-5, with TRBD1 matching 8 bases. The V and J ends lost 6 bases and 9 bases, in that order; junction bases with no gene match: 10. The CDR3 runs to 14 residues. Germline CDR1 MDHEN, CDR2 SYDVKM. CDR3 DNA: TGTGCCAGCAGGGAAACAGGGGGGACGAGGCCCCAGCATTTT. Protein: CASRETGGTRPQHF.

The chain links TRBV15 to TRBJ1-2; D not certain. Looked up from germline, CDR1 is LNHNV and CDR2 is YYDKDF (reference sequence). The CDR3 extends over 16 amino acids. Trimming left V 0 bases short and J 2 bases short, with 13 bases between. The CDR3 reads CATSRDEVTPNYGYTF. The CDR3 DNA follows: TGTGCCACCAGCAGAGATGAAGTGACACCAAACTATGGCTACACCTTC.

This chain uses TRBV13 with TRBJ2-5, with 7 positions matching TRBD1. Germline CDR1 and CDR2: PRHDT and FYEKMQ (reference sequence). V dropped 5 bases and J dropped 3; count of bases not matched to a gene: 12. The CDR3 contains 16 residues. The CDR3: CASSQTFMTGKETQYF. CDR3 sequence (DNA): TGTGCCAGCAGCCAAACCTTTATGACAGGGAAAGAGACCCAGTACTTC.

The chain combines TRBV7-9 with TRBJ2-1; 10 positions agree with TRBD1. V lost 5 bases to trimming and J lost 4 bases; unmatched junction nucleotides: 11. The CDR3 is made up of 17 amino acids. CDR1 SEHNR and CDR2 FQNEAQ come from the germline V gene (reference sequence). CDR3 sequence: CASSPVGQGGTYNEQFF. The CDR3 bases are TGTGCCAGCAGCCCAGTAGGACAGGGGGGAACTTACAATGAGCAGTTCTTC.

The chain recombines TRBV19 with TRBJ2-1, with 10 bases fitting TRBD2. Trimming cost V 4 bases and J 7 bases; bases outside gene matches: 4. CDR1 and CDR2 from the germline V gene are LNHDA and SQIVND (reference sequence). This CDR3 region has 14 residues. The DNA of the CDR3 is TGTGCCAGTAGTAGGACTAGCGGACTGAATGAGCAGTTCTTC. Residues: CASSRTSGLNEQFF. Based on the CDR3 plus reference TRBV19 and TRBJ2-1, the full variable domain is DGGITQSPKYLFRKEGQNVTLSCEQNLNHDAMYWYRQDPGQGLRLIYYSQIVNDFQKGDIAEGYSVSREKKESFPLTVTSAQKNPTAFYLCASSRTSGLNEQFFGPGTRLTVL.

V gene TRBV15 combines with J gene TRBJ1-1; 7 nucleotides match TRBD1. CDR3 length: 16 amino acids. CDR1 and CDR2 from the germline V gene are LNHNV and YYDKDF (reference sequence). The trim removed 0 bases at V and 6 bases at J, leaving 10 bases unmatched. The CDR3 loop is CATSRDQGGRSPEAFF. The CDR3 DNA reads as TGTGCCACCAGCAGAGATCAAGGGGGCAGGAGTCCTGAAGCTTTCTTT.